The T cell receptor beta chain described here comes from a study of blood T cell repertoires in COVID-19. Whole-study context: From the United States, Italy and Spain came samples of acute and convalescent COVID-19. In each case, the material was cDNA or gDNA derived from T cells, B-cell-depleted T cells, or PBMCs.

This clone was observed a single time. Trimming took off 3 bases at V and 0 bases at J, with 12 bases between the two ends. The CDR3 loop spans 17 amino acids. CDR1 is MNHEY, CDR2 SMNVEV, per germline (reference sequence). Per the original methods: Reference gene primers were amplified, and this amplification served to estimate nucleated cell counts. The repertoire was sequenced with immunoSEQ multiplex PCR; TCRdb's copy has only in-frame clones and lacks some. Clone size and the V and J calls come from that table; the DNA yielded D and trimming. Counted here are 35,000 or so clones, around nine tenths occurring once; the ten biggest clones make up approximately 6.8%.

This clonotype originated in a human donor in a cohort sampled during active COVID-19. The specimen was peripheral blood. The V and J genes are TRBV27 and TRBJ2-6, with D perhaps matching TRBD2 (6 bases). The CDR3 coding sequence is TGTGCCAGCAGTTTGGGCCTAGCGTCCTCTGGGGCCAACGTCCTGACTTTC. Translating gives CASSLGLASSGANVLTF.